These 23 T cell receptor beta chains came from one sample sequenced in a study of breast tumors, draining lymph nodes, adjacent tissues. Using its own MiXCR run on the multiplex PCR reads, TCRdb lists one record per CDR3 protein. The sample records some 170,000 distinct CDR3 sequences, about 34% being singletons. Samples came from axillary lymph nodes draining the breast cancer. Sequences were obtained from axillary lymph node tissue. These receptors all come from a female donor with breast cancer. Some clones in this sample may be carry-over from other donors' samples.

This clonotype was recorded at least ten times. This rearrangement joins TRBV28 to TRBJ2-2; tentatively, D is TRBD1 (5 bases). Deletions cut 4 bases from V and 0 bases from J, with 15 bases between. CDR1 is MDHEN, CDR2 SYDVKM, per germline. This CDR3 has 17 amino acids. The DNA of the CDR3 is TGTGCCAGCAGTTCCCTCGGACACTACGCGAACACCGGGGAGCTGTTTTTT. Protein product: CASSSLGHYANTGELFF.

On this clonotype itself: Since a much larger clone is just one base distant, this may be a read error. It is likely a read error, because the conserved phenylalanine at the end of the CDR3 is missing. The gene calls are TRBV27 and TRBJ1-3; D remains unclear. The CDR3 is 14 residues long. The V and J ends lost 2 bases and 4 bases respectively, with 9 bases between them. Germline V lookup: CDR1 MNHEY, CDR2 SMNVEV (reference sequence). As DNA, the CDR3 is TGTGCCAGCAGTTTAGTGGCCGGCGGAAACACCATATATTCT. Translated, it gives CASSLVAGGNTIYS.

The sample holds many counts of this clonotype. The chain is built from TRBV20-1 and TRBJ2-7; D may be TRBD1 or TRBD2 (5 bases each). This CDR3 comprises 14 residues. Trimming took off 7 bases at V and 3 bases at J, with 19 bases between the two ends. Germline values: CDR1 DFQATT, CDR2 SNEGSKA (reference sequence). CDR3 protein: CSGKNRDGFYEQYF. CDR3 DNA sequence: TGCAGTGGTAAGAATCGGGACGGATTCTACGAGCAGTACTTC.

There are a few counts of this clonotype. Just one base apart from a much larger clone, this may be a read error. J is TRBJ2-1 and V is TRBV5-6; perhaps D is TRBD1 or TRBD2 (6 bases each). The V end lost 4 bases, the J end lost 10 bases, and 12 bases lay between the germline ends. Germline lookup yields CDR1 SGHDT and CDR2 YYEEEE. This CDR3 has 12 amino acids. The CDR3 bases are TGTGCCAGCAGCGTATCGGGGGCAGAGCAGTTCTTC. It translates to CASSVSGAEQFF.

This clonotype was seen repeatedly, ten times or more. The chain couples TRBV19 to TRBJ1-2, with a possible D match to TRBD1 (5 bases). CDR1 and CDR2 (germline): LNHDA, SQIVND (reference sequence). The V gene lost 6 bases and the J gene lost 8 bases, with 13 bases spanning the gap. The CDR3 spans 12 residues. CDR3 coding DNA: TGTGCCAGTAGACGGACGGACACAGGCTACACCTTC. This gives the protein CASRRTDTGYTF.

About this clonotype: A read error is possible here, since a much larger clone lies one base away. V gene TRBV20-1 combines with J gene TRBJ2-5, with a tentative D call TRBD1 (6 bases). Germline V gene lookup returns CDR1 DFQATT and CDR2 SNEGSKA (reference sequence). The CDR3 loop spans 11 amino acids. CDR3 protein: CGRTDQETQSF. DNA of the CDR3: TGCGGTAGGACAGACCAAGAGACCCAGTCCTTC.

In this sample, this clonotype turned up once. This rearrangement joins TRBV12-3 or TRBV12-4 to TRBJ2-6; no definite D call. Trimming stripped 5 bases from V and 10 bases from J, with 12 bases between. This CDR3 comprises 13 residues. CDR3 coding DNA: TGTGCCAGCAGTGGACCTGGGGTTAACGTCCTGACTTTC. This translates into CASSGPGVNVLTF.

This chain connects TRBV12-3 or TRBV12-4 to TRBJ2-2, with D hard to call. Trimming shortened V by 3 bases and J by 5 bases, and 10 bases separated the two germline ends. The CDR3 loop spans 14 amino acids. This chain's CDR3 is CASSFGRITGELFF. CDR3 in DNA: TGTGCCAGCAGTTTCGGACGTATTACCGGGGAGCTGTTTTTT.

This clonotype was counted many times. This rearrangement joins TRBV12-3 or TRBV12-4 to TRBJ1-6; possibly TRBD1 for D (6 bases). Trimming removed 2 bases at V and 6 bases at J, with 20 bases between. The CDR3 loop spans 18 amino acids. DNA for the CDR3: TGTGCCAGCAGTTTACTAAAACCCGGACAGTATCTTAATTCACCCCTCCACTTT. This translates into CASSLLKPGQYLNSPLHF.

In this sample, this clonotype turned up a few times. Compared with germline, one end of the junction differs, possibly owing to a read error. The V and J genes are TRBV5-1 and TRBJ2-3; D gene ambiguous. CDR3 length: 12 amino acids. Germline CDR1 is SGHRS and CDR2 is YFSETQ. The CDR3 DNA reads TGCGCCAGCAGCCTTAGCACAGATACGCACTATTTT. This translates into CASSLSTDTHYF. The entire variable domain, with the rest obtained from reference TRBV5-1 and TRBJ2-3, is as follows: KAGVTQTPRYLIKTRGQQVTLSCSPISGHRSVSWYQQTPGQGLQFLFEYFSETQRNKGNFPGRFSGRQFSNSRSEMNVSTLELGDSALYLCASSLSTDTHYFGPGTRLTVL.

For this clonotype: Possible read error: a much larger clone is one base away. J is TRBJ2-7 and V is TRBV5-6; D unresolved. Trimming cost V 2 bases and J 5 bases, with 14 bases left between them. Germline values: CDR1 SGHDT, CDR2 YYEEEE. The CDR3 is 14 residues long. The CDR3 is CASSFLIDMHEQYF. CDR3 DNA: TGTGCCAGCAGCTTCCTTATCGACATGCACGAGCAGTACTTC.

Remarks on this clonotype: This may come from a read error, since a much larger clone is one base off. The rearrangement joins TRBV6-5 to TRBJ2-3; D unclear. V was clipped by 6 bases and J by 6 bases, with 13 bases between them. The CDR3 loop spans 13 amino acids. From germline, CDR1 is MNHEY and CDR2 SVGAGI. Here the CDR3 reads CASSRPTRDTQYF. CDR3 DNA sequence: TGTGCCAGCAGCCGACCCACGAGGGATACGCAGTATTTT.

The chain links TRBV4-2 to TRBJ2-3; 7 nucleotides align to TRBD2. Losses at the gene ends were 3 bases for V and 2 bases for J; bases not matched to a gene: 2. The CDR3 totals 14 residues. Per germline, CDR1 LGHNA and CDR2 YNFKEQ. CDR3 sequence (DNA): TGTGCCAGCAGCCAGCTAGCGGTCACAGATACGCAGTATTTT. Translated: CASSQLAVTDTQYF.

The rearrangement uses TRBV18 and TRBJ2-3; D might be TRBD2 (5 bases). Germline V lookup: CDR1 KGHSH, CDR2 LQKENI. The CDR3 runs 19 residues. V lost 5 bases to trimming and J lost 0 bases, with 24 bases between them. CDR3 in amino acids: CASSRARGPLDWSTDTQYF. For the CDR3, the DNA is TGTGCCAGCTCAAGAGCGAGAGGGCCCCTAGACTGGAGCACAGATACGCAGTATTTT.

The sample holds a few counts of this clonotype. This chain uses TRBV6-2 or TRBV6-3 with TRBJ2-1, with D perhaps assigned TRBD1 or TRBD2 (5 bases each). CDR3 length: 13 amino acids. Trimming cost V 10 bases and J 2 bases, with 12 bases left between them. In germline, CDR1 is MNHEY, CDR2 SVGEGT. As DNA, the CDR3 is TGTGCCACCCGGGACCCGCCCTACAATGAGCAGTTCTTC. Translated, it gives CATRDPPYNEQFF.

This clonotype was observed many times. The genes are TRBV19 and TRBJ2-5, with TRBD2 matching over 10 bases. This CDR3 region has 15 residues. Germline V gene data show CDR1 as LNHDA and CDR2 as SQIVND (reference sequence). J gave up 6 bases and V 5 bases, and 9 bases lay outside the gene matches. CDR3 loop: CASSRPGLASKTQYF. DNA of the CDR3: TGTGCCAGTAGTCGACCGGGACTAGCGTCCAAGACCCAGTACTTC. The full variable domain, in which reference TRBV19 and TRBJ2-5 provide the parts outside the CDR3, is DGGITQSPKYLFRKEGQNVTLSCEQNLNHDAMYWYRQDPGQGLRLIYYSQIVNDFQKGDIAEGYSVSREKKESFPLTVTSAQKNPTAFYLCASSRPGLASKTQYFGPGTRLLVL.

Remarks on this clonotype: This may arise from a read error, as a much more abundant clone is one base away. This chain links TRBV20-1 with TRBJ2-1; 7 bases are a match to TRBD2. CDR3 size: 14 residues. Germline-derived CDR1 and CDR2 are DFQATT and SNEGSKA (reference sequence). The CDR3 reads CGANGGSGWNEQFF. The DNA for the CDR3 is TGCGGTGCTAATGGCGGGAGTGGTTGGAATGAGCAGTTCTTC.

V is TRBV15 and J is TRBJ2-1; 7 positions match TRBD2. V shed 0 bases, J shed 3 bases, and the junction held 8 bases outside the gene matches. CDR1 and CDR2 from the germline V gene are LNHNV and YYDKDF (reference sequence). This CDR3 is built from 17 residues. CDR3 in DNA: TGTGCCACCAGCAGAGATCCAGCGGGATATCTCTACAATGAGCAGTTCTTC. This encodes CATSRDPAGYLYNEQFF.

There are many counts of this clonotype. The rearrangement links TRBV9 to TRBJ1-5; 8 positions agree with TRBD1. V trimming: 3 bases; J trimming: 3 bases; junction bases outside the gene matches: 23. Germline CDR1 SGDLS, CDR2 YYNGEE. CDR3 length: 21 amino acids. The CDR3 DNA follows: TGTGCCAGCAGCGCTCGTAGTCTCCAAGGCGGGGACAGGAGATACAATCAGCCCCAGCATTTT. Translating gives CASSARSLQGGDRRYNQPQHF.

Concerning this clonotype itself: This is likely a read error, given that the CDR3 carries no conserved phenylalanine or tryptophan at its end. This sequence joins TRBV7-2 and TRBJ2-3; D is possibly TRBD2 (6 bases). V was shortened by 8 bases and J by 11 bases, with 23 bases between the two germline ends. This CDR3 is built from 14 residues. Germline CDR1 is SGHTA and CDR2 is FQGNSA. The CDR3 DNA is TGTGCCAGCCGTAGCGGAAGCTCCTACAATGAGCAGTATCTT. Protein sequence: CASRSGSSYNEQYL.

At least ten counts were recorded for this clonotype. The chain recombines TRBV4-3 with TRBJ2-7; D uncertain. This CDR3 is 12 amino acids long. Trimming removed 1 base from V and 7 bases from J, with 8 bases in between. CDR1 and CDR2 (germline): LGHNA, YSLEER. This CDR3 is CASSQGPREQYF. CDR3 DNA: TGCGCCAGCAGCCAAGGCCCGCGTGAGCAGTACTTC.

This clonotype has a count of ten or more. The chain carries TRBV19 and TRBJ2-3; TRBD1 matches at 9 bases. Germline CDR1 reads LNHDA; CDR2 reads SQIVND (reference sequence). Trimming at V came to 4 bases and at J to 6 bases, leaving 8 bases not matched to a gene. This CDR3 is built from 15 residues. CDR3 DNA: TGTGCCAGTAGTAGACTCGGGACAGGGCGGGATACGCAGTATTTT. As protein: CASSRLGTGRDTQYF.

This clonotype was recorded many times. V usage is TRBV20-1 and J usage is TRBJ2-5; TRBD1 is a possible D gene (6 bases). CDR1 and CDR2 (germline): DFQATT, SNEGSKA (reference sequence). With 6 bases removed from V and 5 bases from J, the gap between germline ends came to 22 bases. This CDR3 spans 15 amino acids. The CDR3 DNA reads as TGCAGTGCAAGTGCCATAGGGGGTTTCTCTGAGACCCAGTACTTC. The encoded protein is CSASAIGGFSETQYF.